The rows below give T cell receptor beta chains drawn from one sample of a study of blood T cell repertoires in COVID-19. Using immunoSEQ multiplex PCR, the repertoire was profiled, and TCRdb retains in-frame clones only, with some absent. The sample lists fewer than 200,000 clones; around 78% were seen once. Sequenced sample: PBMCs or T cells enriched from blood (not recorded which). The source of these receptors is a woman in her forties or fifties who had recovered from COVID-19. Each CDR3 is given with its conserved first and last residue. A D gene is named only where the DNA matches it firmly. Only some rows state a clone size, as once, few, many or a class for expanded clones.

J,D,size,V,DNA,CDR3
TRBJ2-2,.,.,TRBV27,TGTGCCAGCAGTTGGGCCCTAAGTGGCGGGGAGCTGTTTTTT,CASSWALSGGELFF
TRBJ1-1,.,.,TRBV30,TGTGCGCTGGGCCGGGGTGGCACTGAAGCTTTCTTT,CALGRGGTEAFF
TRBJ1-2,.,once,TRBV10-3,TGTGCCATCAGTGAGGGGAGAGGCTACACCTTC,CAISEGRGYTF
TRBJ1-4,.,.,TRBV19,TGTGCCAGTAAGGGAGGCGTAACTAATGAAAAACTGTTTTTT,CASKGGVTNEKLFF
TRBJ1-1,TRBD1,.,TRBV11-3,TGTGCCAGCAGCTCAGGGGGGACCGTGAACACTGAAGCTTTCTTT,CASSSGGTVNTEAFF
TRBJ2-3,TRBD2,.,TRBV28,TGTGCCAGCAGGGGAGCGGGAGGTGGCACAGATACGCAGTATTTT,CASRGAGGGTDTQYF
TRBJ2-1,TRBD2,.,TRBV5-1,TGCGCCAGCAGCTCTGGCTCTAGCGGGGGCCAATACAATGAGCAGTTCTTC,CASSSGSSGGQYNEQFF
TRBJ1-1,.,once,TRBV5-1,TGCGCCAGCAGCTTGGGGGCAGGTTCTAACACTGAAGCTTTCTTT,CASSLGAGSNTEAFF
TRBJ2-2,TRBD2,.,TRBV6-1,TGTGCCAGCAGTGCTCGACTAGCGGGGGGGCCTTCCACCGGGGAGCTGTTTTTT,CASSARLAGGPSTGELFF
TRBJ2-2,.,.,TRBV15,TGTGCCACCACAGGATCCACCGGGGAGCTGTTTTTT,CATTGSTGELFF
TRBJ2-5,.,.,TRBV11-2,TGTGCCAGCAGCTTACGCGTGGAGGAGGGGTTGGAGACCCAGTACTTC,CASSLRVEEGLETQYF
TRBJ2-5,.,.,TRBV15,TGTGCCACCAGCAGAGATATCACCCCAGGGGCGGAGACCCAGTACTTC,CATSRDITPGAETQYF
TRBJ2-1,.,.,TRBV15,TGTGCCACCAGCGCACAAAAAACAGCGACTATCTACAATGAGCAGTTCTTC,CATSAQKTATIYNEQFF
TRBJ1-1,.,.,TRBV5-5,TGTGCCAGTAGGGAGGGGACGGTGAAGGGAACTGAAGCTTTCTTT,CASREGTVKGTEAFF
TRBJ1-1,.,.,TRBV7-9,TGTGCCAGCAGCTTCTCGTCGGGGGAAGCTTTCTTT,CASSFSSGEAFF
TRBJ1-1,.,.,TRBV5-6,TGTGCCAGCAGCTTGGTTGCAGGGGACACTGAAGCTTTCTTT,CASSLVAGDTEAFF
TRBJ2-2,.,.,TRBV7-2,TGTGCCAGCCGGCTAGCCCCGAACACCGGGGAGCTGTTTTTT,CASRLAPNTGELFF
TRBJ2-2,TRBD2,once,TRBV11-2,TGTGCCAGCAGCTTACTAGCGGGAGGGACGGCCGGGGAGCTGTTTTTT,CASSLLAGGTAGELFF
TRBJ2-2,.,once,TRBV19,TGTGCCTCTAAGACAGTAGCGAACACCGGGGAGCTGTTTTTT,CASKTVANTGELFF
TRBJ2-1,.,once,TRBV6-5,TGTGCCAGCAGCTCGGGAAATGAGCAGTTCTTC,CASSSGNEQFF
TRBJ1-1,TRBD1,.,TRBV18,TGTGCCAGCTCACCGGACAGGTCAGCCGAAGCTTTCTTT,CASSPDRSAEAFF
TRBJ2-2,.,few,TRBV11-3,TGTGCCAGCAGCGTCCGGGGGACGACGAACACCGGGGAGCTGTTTTTT,CASSVRGTTNTGELFF
TRBJ1-6,.,.,TRBV11-2,TGTGCCAGCAGCTCCGGGTTTTATAATTCACCCCTCCACTTT,CASSSGFYNSPLHF
TRBJ1-1,TRBD1,.,TRBV19,TGTGCCAGTAGCTCCACAGGGGGCATCACTGAAGCTTTCTTT,CASSSTGGITEAFF
TRBJ1-2,.,.,TRBV27,TGTGCCAGCAGTTACGGGACTAACTATGGCTACACCTTC,CASSYGTNYGYTF
TRBJ2-3,.,.,TRBV5-4,TGTGCCAGCAGCTTGAACAGGGCAGATACGCAGTATTTT,CASSLNRADTQYF
TRBJ1-2,TRBD1,.,TRBV5-1,TGCGCCAGCAGCTTGGCCGTAGGGACAGGGACGGGCTACACCTTC,CASSLAVGTGTGYTF
TRBJ2-2,TRBD2,.,TRBV11-2,TGTGCCAGCAGCCCTCGGACTAGCGGGAGGGGTAGCGGCACCGGGGAGCTGTTTTTT,CASSPRTSGRGSGTGELFF
TRBJ1-5,.,once,TRBV12-5,TGTGCTAGTGGTTTGGTACTCGGCAGGGAATATCAGCCCCAGCATTTT,CASGLVLGREYQPQHF
TRBJ2-5,TRBD2,few,TRBV9,TGTGCCAGCAGCGTAGATATTAGCGGGGGCCAGGGAGAGACCCAGTACTTC,CASSVDISGGQGETQYF
TRBJ1-6,.,few,TRBV30,TGTGCCTGGGAGAATAATTCACCCCTCCACTTT,CAWENNSPLHF
TRBJ2-3,.,.,TRBV19,TGTGCCAGTAGTGCTGACAGGAGAACCTCAGATACGCAGTATTTT,CASSADRRTSDTQYF
TRBJ2-4,TRBD1,.,TRBV6-6,TGTGCCAGCAGTTACTCGACAGGGAGAAACATTCAGTACTTC,CASSYSTGRNIQYF
TRBJ1-1,.,.,TRBV14,TGTGCCAGCAGCAGACAGGTTCCTTACACTGAAGCTTTCTTT,CASSRQVPYTEAFF
TRBJ2-3,TRBD2,.,TRBV28,TGTGCCACCTCCCCCGGGGACTCTAGCGGGGGGATGACAGATACGCAGTATTTT,CATSPGDSSGGMTDTQYF
TRBJ2-2,.,once,TRBV2,TGTGCCACCACAGTGAACACCGGGGAGCTGTTTTTT,CATTVNTGELFF
TRBJ1-6,.,.,TRBV12-3/TRBV12-4,TGTGCCAGCACCCCCTCGGTGAGGTCACCCCTCCACTTT,CASTPSVRSPLHF
TRBJ2-5,.,.,TRBV4-1,TGCGCCAGCAGCCAAGAACTGCGGGGACAAGAGACCCAGTACTTC,CASSQELRGQETQYF
TRBJ1-3,TRBD1,.,TRBV11-3,TGTGCCAGCCGGGACAGGGCGTTTGGAAACACCATATATTTT,CASRDRAFGNTIYF
TRBJ2-3,TRBD2,few,TRBV7-9,TGTGCCAGCACACCGGCTGCATTAGCGGGAGGGCCTCCAGATACGCAGTATTTT,CASTPAALAGGPPDTQYF
TRBJ1-2,.,.,TRBV5-1,TGCGCCAGCAGCTTGGTTATGGGAGGCTATGGCTACACCTTC,CASSLVMGGYGYTF
TRBJ1-2,TRBD1,.,TRBV19,TGTGCCAGTACCCAATCCCAGGGGGGTCTCTATGGCTACACCTTC,CASTQSQGGLYGYTF
TRBJ2-2,.,once,TRBV5-1,TGCGCCAGCAGACTAGGGGGTATTTCCGGGGAGCTGTTTTTT,CASRLGGISGELFF
TRBJ1-1,.,.,TRBV7-2,TGTGCCAGCAGCCCACGGCTAGGGGGAGGGTCTGAAGCTTTCTTT,CASSPRLGGGSEAFF
TRBJ2-2,.,.,TRBV24-1,TGTGCCACCGAACGTACTGAAACCGGGGAGCTGTTTTTT,CATERTETGELFF
TRBJ1-5,.,.,TRBV7-9,TGTGCCAGCAGCCCTGTGGAACAGGACAATCAGCCCCAGCATTTT,CASSPVEQDNQPQHF
TRBJ2-3,TRBD2,many,TRBV7-6,TGTGCCAGCAGCCCATGGACTAGCGGGGGAACAGATACGCAGTATTTT,CASSPWTSGGTDTQYF
TRBJ1-2,.,.,TRBV4-1,TGCGCCAGCAGCCTTCGGGAGGGGCCCGATGGCTACACCTTC,CASSLREGPDGYTF
TRBJ1-6,TRBD1,.,TRBV2,TGTGCCACGAGGGACAGCCGGAGCTCCTATAATTCACCCCTCCACTTT,CATRDSRSSYNSPLHF
TRBJ1-6,.,.,TRBV19,TGTGCCAGTAGTGACAGAATAGGATCCCCCCTCCACTTT,CASSDRIGSPLHF
TRBJ2-1,.,.,TRBV6-5,TGTGCCAGCAGTTACTCGCCAGGGTCGGGCAATGAGCAGTTCTTC,CASSYSPGSGNEQFF
TRBJ2-3,.,.,TRBV5-8,TGTGCCAGCAGCCCCTCGCTGAGGTCCGCTGGCACAGATACGCAGTATTTT,CASSPSLRSAGTDTQYF
TRBJ2-5,TRBD2,.,TRBV7-2,TGTGCCAGCAGCTTAGGCGGGGGGGTAGGGGAGACCCAGTACTTC,CASSLGGGVGETQYF
TRBJ1-2,.,.,TRBV20-1,TGCAGTGCTAGAAGAGGGTCCGGCTACACCTTC,CSARRGSGYTF
TRBJ2-1,TRBD1,.,TRBV4-2,TGTGCCAGCAGCTCTGTACAGGGGGCCTACAATGAGCAGTTCTTC,CASSSVQGAYNEQFF
TRBJ1-1,.,.,TRBV20-1,TGCAGTGCTAGGTACAGGGCTGAAGCTTTCTTT,CSARYRAEAFF
TRBJ2-2,.,.,TRBV28,TGTGCCACCATTGGGGACTTTGAGAACACCGGGGAGCTGTTTTTT,CATIGDFENTGELFF
TRBJ1-1,TRBD1,once,TRBV6-2/TRBV6-3,TGTGCCAGCAGCCCCGGACAGGGGGGCTTGAACACTGAAGCTTTCTTT,CASSPGQGGLNTEAFF
TRBJ2-3,.,once,TRBV10-3,TGTGCCATCGGCGAAAGGGAGGCAGATACGCAGTATTTT,CAIGEREADTQYF